This record covers a single TCR beta chain. PCR employed 60 Vbeta and 13 Jbeta primers. Profiled with immunoSEQ multiplex PCR; TCRdb holds only in-frame clones, not every one. The repertoire includes roughly 120,000 clones, around three quarters of them detected once, and around 3.6% sits in the top ten. The source of the sample is a study of cytomegalovirus exposure and HLA in healthy donors. Germline values: CDR1 SNHLY, CDR2 FYNNEI. This CDR3 has 14 amino acids. V was pared by 9 bases and J by 0 bases, with 12 bases between. The sequencing sample was made of PBMCs. V and J are TRBV2 and TRBJ1-5, with TRBD1 as a possible D gene (6 bases). This receptor was obtained from a man between 35 and 55 years old in good health and CMV-seronegative. The CDR3 region has the DNA TGTGCCAGGGGGGCTGCTAATAGCAATCAGCCCCAGCATTTT. This encodes CARGAANSNQPQHF.